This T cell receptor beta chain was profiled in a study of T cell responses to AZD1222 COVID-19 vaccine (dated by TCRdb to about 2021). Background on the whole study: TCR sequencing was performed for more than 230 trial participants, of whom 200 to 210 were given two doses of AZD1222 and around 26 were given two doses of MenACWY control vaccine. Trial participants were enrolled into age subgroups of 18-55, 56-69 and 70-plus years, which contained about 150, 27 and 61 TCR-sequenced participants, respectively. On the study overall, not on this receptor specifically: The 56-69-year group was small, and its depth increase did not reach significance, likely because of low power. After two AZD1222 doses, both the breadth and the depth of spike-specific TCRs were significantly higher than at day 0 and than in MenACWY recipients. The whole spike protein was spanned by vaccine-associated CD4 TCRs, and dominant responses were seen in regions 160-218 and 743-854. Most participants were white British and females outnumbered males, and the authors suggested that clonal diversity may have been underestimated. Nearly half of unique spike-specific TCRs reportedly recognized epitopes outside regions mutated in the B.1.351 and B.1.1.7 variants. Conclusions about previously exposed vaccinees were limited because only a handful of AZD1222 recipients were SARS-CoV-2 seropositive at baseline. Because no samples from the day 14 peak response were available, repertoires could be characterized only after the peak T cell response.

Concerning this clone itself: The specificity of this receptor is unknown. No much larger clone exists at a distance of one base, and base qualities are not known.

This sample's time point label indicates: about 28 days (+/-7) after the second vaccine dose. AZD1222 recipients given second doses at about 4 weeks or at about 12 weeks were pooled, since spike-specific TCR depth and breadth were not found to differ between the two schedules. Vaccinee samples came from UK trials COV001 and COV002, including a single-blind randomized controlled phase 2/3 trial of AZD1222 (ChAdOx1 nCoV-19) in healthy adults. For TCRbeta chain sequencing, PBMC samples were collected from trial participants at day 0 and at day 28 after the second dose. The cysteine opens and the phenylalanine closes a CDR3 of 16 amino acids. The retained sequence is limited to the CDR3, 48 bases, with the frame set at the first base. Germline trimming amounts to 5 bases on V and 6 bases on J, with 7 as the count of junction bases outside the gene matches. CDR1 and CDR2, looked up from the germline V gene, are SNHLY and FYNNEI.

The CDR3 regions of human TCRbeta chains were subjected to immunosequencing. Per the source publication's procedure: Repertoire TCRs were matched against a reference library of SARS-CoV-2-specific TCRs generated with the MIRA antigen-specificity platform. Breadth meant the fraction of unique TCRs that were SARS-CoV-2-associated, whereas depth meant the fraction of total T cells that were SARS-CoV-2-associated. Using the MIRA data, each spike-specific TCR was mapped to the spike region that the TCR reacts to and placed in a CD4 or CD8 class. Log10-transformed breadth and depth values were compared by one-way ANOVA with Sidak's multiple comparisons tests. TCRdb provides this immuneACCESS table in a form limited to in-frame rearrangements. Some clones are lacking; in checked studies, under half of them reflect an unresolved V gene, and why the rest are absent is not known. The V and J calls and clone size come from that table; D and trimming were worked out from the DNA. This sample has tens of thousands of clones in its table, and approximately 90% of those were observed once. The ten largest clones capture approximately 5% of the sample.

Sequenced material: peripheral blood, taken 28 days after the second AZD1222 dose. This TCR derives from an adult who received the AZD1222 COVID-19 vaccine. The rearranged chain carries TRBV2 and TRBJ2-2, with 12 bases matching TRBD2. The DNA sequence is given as TGTGCCAGCAGTCACGGACTAGCGGGAATAGCCGGGGAGCTGTTTTTT. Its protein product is CASSHGLAGIAGELFF.